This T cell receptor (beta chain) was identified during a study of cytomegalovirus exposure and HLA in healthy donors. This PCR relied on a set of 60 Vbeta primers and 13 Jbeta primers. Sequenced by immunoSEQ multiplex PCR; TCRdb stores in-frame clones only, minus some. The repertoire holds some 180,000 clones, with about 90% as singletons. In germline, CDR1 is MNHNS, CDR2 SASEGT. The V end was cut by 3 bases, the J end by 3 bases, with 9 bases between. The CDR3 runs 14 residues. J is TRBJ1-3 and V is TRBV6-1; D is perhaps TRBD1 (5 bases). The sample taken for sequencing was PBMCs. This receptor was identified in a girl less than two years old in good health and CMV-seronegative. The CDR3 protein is CASSDGGGGNTIYF. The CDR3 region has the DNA TGTGCCAGCAGTGATGGGGGGGGTGGAAACACCATATATTTT.